Presented here are 12 T cell receptor beta chains from one specimen sequenced in a study of shared clonotypes between healthy human individuals. Cells designated naive CD8 were CD45RO-negative and were positively selected for CCR7, with terminally differentiated effector memory CD45RA+ cells excluded. Only in-frame clones appear in the TCRdb table, and some are missing; sequencing was by immunoSEQ multiplex PCR. The sample shows almost 700,000 clones, about 91% of them seen only once. Source material: naive CD8+ T cells sorted from blood. All receptors derive from a man aged 30 to 39 in good health.

V usage is TRBV5-6 and J usage is TRBJ1-4, with 9 bases fitting TRBD1. The CDR3 is 17 residues long. Losses at the gene ends were 4 bases for V and 6 bases for J; bases not matched to a gene: 13. Germline CDR1 and CDR2: SGHDT and YYEEEE. The CDR3 sequence: CASSAGTGWREDEKLFF. CDR3 nucleotides: TGTGCCAGCAGCGCGGGGACAGGGTGGCGCGAGGATGAAAAACTGTTTTTT.

On this clone itself: Other DNA sequences within the sample encode an identical CDR3. The genes are TRBV7-9 and TRBJ1-5; D remains ambiguous. CDR3 length: 13 residues. Deletions cut 5 bases from V and 0 bases from J, with 5 bases between. Germline CDR1 and CDR2: SEHNR and FQNEAQ (reference sequence). CDR3 amino acids: CASSPDSNQPQHF. The CDR3 DNA sequence: TGTGCCAGCAGCCCGGATAGCAATCAGCCCCAGCATTTT.

The rearrangement links TRBV4-1 to TRBJ2-7, with D unresolved. V was shortened by 0 bases and J by 0 bases, with 12 bases between the two germline ends. CDR3 length: 16 residues. Per the germline V gene, CDR1 is MGHRA and CDR2 is YSYEKL. In DNA, the CDR3 is TGCGCCAGCAGCCAAGATGGCTTTCCCAGCTCCTACGAGCAGTACTTC. It is translated as CASSQDGFPSSYEQYF.

The chain joins TRBV19 to TRBJ2-7; D ambiguous. With 3 bases removed from V and 0 bases from J, the gap between germline ends came to 6 bases. The CDR3 has 13 amino acids. Per germline, CDR1 LNHDA and CDR2 SQIVND (reference sequence). In nucleotides, the CDR3 is TGTGCCAGTAGTATTGACCACTCCTACGAGCAGTACTTC. It is translated as CASSIDHSYEQYF.

Concerning this clone itself: Other DNA sequences within the sample encode an identical CDR3. This rearrangement joins TRBV7-9 to TRBJ2-2; TRBD1 agrees at 7 bases. CDR1 and CDR2 from the germline V gene are SEHNR and FQNEAQ (reference sequence). The V gene end was trimmed by 5 bases and the J gene end by 0 bases; junction bases not matched to a gene: 6. There are 16 residues in the CDR3. The CDR3 loop reads CASSTTGTANTGELFF. CDR3 bases: TGTGCCAGCAGCACAACCGGGACAGCGAACACCGGGGAGCTGTTTTTT.

The CDR3 bases are TGCAGCGTTGAAGATCGAGGTGGCTACACCTTC. It translates to CSVEDRGGYTF. The chain links TRBV29-1 to TRBJ1-2; D not certain. V lost 0 bases to trimming and J lost 7 bases, with 6 bases between them. Germline-derived CDR1 and CDR2 are SQVTM and ANQGSEA. The CDR3 loop spans 11 amino acids.

With regard to this clone: Other nucleotide sequences from this sample produce the same CDR3. The chain joins TRBV11-2 to TRBJ2-7; 11 positions agree with TRBD1. The V gene end was trimmed by 8 bases and the J gene end by 2 bases; junction bases not matched to a gene: 5. This CDR3 is 14 amino acids long. CDR1 is SGHAT, CDR2 FQNNGV, per germline. CDR3 coding DNA: TGTGCCAGCTCGCCGGGACAGGGGGCCTACGAGCAGTACTTC. Translation gives CASSPGQGAYEQYF.

The V call is TRBV28, the J call TRBJ2-3, with no clear D. This CDR3 has 13 residues. The germline V gene encodes CDR1 MDHEN and CDR2 SYDVKM. The V and J ends lost 3 bases and 4 bases respectively, with 8 bases between them. Written as DNA, the CDR3 is TGTGCCAGCAGTTTTCGGGTTGCAGATACGCAGTATTTT. Translated: CASSFRVADTQYF.

J is TRBJ1-1 and V is TRBV7-9, with 11 bases identical to TRBD1. CDR3 size: 15 residues. Germline loops: CDR1 SEHNR, CDR2 FQNEAQ (reference sequence). V trimming: 5 bases; J trimming: 1 base; junction bases outside the gene matches: 3. In DNA form, the CDR3 reads TGTGCCAGCAGCGCCGGACAGGGGGCGAACACTGAAGCTTTCTTT. This sequence encodes CASSAGQGANTEAFF.

The chain carries TRBV18 and TRBJ2-6, with 7 bases matching TRBD2. The CDR3 contains 18 residues. Germline CDR1 reads KGHSH; CDR2 reads LQKENI. The V gene end was trimmed by 8 bases and the J gene end by 2 bases; junction bases not matched to a gene: 15. The CDR3 DNA reads TGTGCCAGCCCCCCCCGATGCGGGAGTGGTACTGGGGCCAACGTCCTGACTTTC. Its translation is CASPPRCGSGTGANVLTF.

This clone showed up just once. This rearrangement joins TRBV29-1 to TRBJ1-2; D call uncertain. Trimming cost V 4 bases and J 4 bases, with 7 bases left between them. Germline V gene lookup returns CDR1 SQVTM and CDR2 ANQGSEA. The CDR3 spans 11 residues. The CDR3 DNA is TGCAGCGTTGGAAGGGCCTATGGCTACACCTTC. This translates into CSVGRAYGYTF. Filled out from reference TRBV29-1 and TRBJ1-2, the complete variable domain reads SAVISQKPSRDICQRGTSLTIQCQVDSQVTMMFWYRQQPGQSLTLIATANQGSEATYESGFVIDKFPISRPNLTFSTLTVSNMSPEDSSIYLCSVGRAYGYTFGSGTRLTVV.

This rearrangement joins TRBV5-8 to TRBJ2-5; 10 bases match TRBD1. Germline lookup yields CDR1 SGHTS and CDR2 YDEGEE. The CDR3 has 15 residues. V lost 4 bases, J lost 4 bases, and 7 bases stayed unmatched. The CDR3 bases are TGTGCCAGCAGCATAAGACAGGGGGCAAGAGAGACCCAGTACTTC. Encoded protein: CASSIRQGARETQYF.